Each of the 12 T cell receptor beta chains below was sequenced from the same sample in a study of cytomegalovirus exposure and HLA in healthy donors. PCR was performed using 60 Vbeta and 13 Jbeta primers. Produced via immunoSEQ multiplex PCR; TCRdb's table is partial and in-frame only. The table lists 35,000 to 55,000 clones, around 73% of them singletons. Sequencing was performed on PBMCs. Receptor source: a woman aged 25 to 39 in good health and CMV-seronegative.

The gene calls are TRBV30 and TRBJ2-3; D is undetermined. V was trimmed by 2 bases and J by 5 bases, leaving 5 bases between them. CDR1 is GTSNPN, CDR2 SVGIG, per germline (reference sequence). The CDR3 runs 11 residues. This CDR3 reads CAWSNRDTQYF. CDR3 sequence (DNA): TGTGCCTGGAGTAATAGAGATACGCAGTATTTT.

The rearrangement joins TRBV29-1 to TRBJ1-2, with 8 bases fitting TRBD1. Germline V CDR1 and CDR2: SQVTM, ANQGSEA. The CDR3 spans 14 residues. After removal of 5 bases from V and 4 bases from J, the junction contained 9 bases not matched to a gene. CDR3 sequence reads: CSVQSFTGGYGYTF. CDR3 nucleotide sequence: TGCAGCGTTCAATCGTTTACAGGGGGCTATGGCTACACCTTC.

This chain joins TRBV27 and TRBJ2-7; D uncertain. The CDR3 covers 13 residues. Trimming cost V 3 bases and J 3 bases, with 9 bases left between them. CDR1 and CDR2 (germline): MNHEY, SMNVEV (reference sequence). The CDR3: CASSLFPGYEQYF. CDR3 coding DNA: TGTGCCAGCAGTTTGTTTCCCGGCTACGAGCAGTACTTC.

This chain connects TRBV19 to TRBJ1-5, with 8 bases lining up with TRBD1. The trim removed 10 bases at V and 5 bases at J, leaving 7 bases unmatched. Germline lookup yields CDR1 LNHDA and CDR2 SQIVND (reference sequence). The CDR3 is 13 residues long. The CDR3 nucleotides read TGTGCCATCTCGGACAGGGTCGATCAGCCCCAGCATTTT. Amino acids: CAISDRVDQPQHF.

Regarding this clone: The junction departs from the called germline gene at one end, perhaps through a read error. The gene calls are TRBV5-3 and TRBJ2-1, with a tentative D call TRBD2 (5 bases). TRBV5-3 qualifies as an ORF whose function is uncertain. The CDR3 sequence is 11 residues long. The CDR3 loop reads CARSSWTARLF. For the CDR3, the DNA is TGTGCCAGAAGCTCCTGGACTGCCAGACTCTTC.

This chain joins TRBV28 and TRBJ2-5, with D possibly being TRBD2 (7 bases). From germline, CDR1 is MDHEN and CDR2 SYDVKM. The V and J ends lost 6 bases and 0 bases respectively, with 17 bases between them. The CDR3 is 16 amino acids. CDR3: CASRLPGGRDQETQYF. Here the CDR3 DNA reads TGTGCCAGCAGGCTCCCCGGGGGGCGCGACCAAGAGACCCAGTACTTC. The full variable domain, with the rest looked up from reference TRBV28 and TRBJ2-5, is DVKVTQSSRYLVKRTGEKVFLECVQDMDHENMFWYRQDPGLGLRLIYFSYDVKMKEKGDIPEGYSVSREKKERFSLILESASTNQTSMYLCASRLPGGRDQETQYFGPGTRLLVL.

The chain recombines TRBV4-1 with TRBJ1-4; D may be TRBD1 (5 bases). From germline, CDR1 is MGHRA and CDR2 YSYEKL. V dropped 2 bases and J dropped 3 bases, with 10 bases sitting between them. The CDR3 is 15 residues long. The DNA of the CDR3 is TGCGCCAGCAGCCAACACAGGCCCTCTAATGAAAAACTGTTTTTT. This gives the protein CASSQHRPSNEKLFF.

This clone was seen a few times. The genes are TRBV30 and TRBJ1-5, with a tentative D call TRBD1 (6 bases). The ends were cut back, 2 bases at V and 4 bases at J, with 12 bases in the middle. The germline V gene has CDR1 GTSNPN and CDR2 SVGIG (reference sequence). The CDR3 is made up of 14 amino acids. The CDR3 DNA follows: TGTGCCTGGAGTCGGGACATAACTAATCAGCCCCAGCATTTT. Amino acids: CAWSRDITNQPQHF.

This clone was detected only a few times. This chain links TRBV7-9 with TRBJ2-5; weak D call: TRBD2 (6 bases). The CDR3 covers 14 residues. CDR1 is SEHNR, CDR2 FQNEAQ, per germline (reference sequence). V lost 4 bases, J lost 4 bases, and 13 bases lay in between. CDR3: CASSSRVGGETQYF. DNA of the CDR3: TGTGCCAGCAGCTCCAGGGTGGGGGGAGAGACCCAGTACTTC.

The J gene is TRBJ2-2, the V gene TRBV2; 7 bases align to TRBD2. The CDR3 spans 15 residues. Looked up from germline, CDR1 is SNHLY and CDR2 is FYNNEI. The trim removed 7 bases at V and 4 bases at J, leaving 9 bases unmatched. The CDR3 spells CASTSLADATGELFF. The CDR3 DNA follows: TGTGCCAGCACGAGTCTAGCGGATGCCACCGGGGAGCTGTTTTTT.

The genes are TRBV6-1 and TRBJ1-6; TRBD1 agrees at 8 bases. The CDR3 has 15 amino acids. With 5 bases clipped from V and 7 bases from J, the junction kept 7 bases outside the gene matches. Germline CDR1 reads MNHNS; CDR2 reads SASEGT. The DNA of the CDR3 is TGTGCCAGCAGTCCCGGGACAGGAAAAAATTCACCCCTCCACTTT. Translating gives CASSPGTGKNSPLHF.

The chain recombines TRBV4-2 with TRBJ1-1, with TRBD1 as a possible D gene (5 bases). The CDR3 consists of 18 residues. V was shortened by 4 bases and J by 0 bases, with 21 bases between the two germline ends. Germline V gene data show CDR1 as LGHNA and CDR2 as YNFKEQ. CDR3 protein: CASSPAPQTDPMNTEAFF. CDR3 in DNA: TGTGCCAGCAGCCCGGCCCCACAGACAGACCCTATGAACACTGAAGCTTTCTTT.